This TCR beta chain was sequenced during a study of Ad26.COV2.S vaccination and SARS-CoV-2 variants. Study in general: Donor had been placed in the Ad26.COV2.S arm of the COV1001 trial.

General observations from the study: With respect to non-spike TCR breadth, vaccine and placebo recipients were similar.

As regards this clone: Its antigen is unidentified.

Trimming pared 2 bases from V and 4 bases from J, leaving 14 bases between. Per germline, CDR1 LGHDT and CDR2 YNNKEL (reference sequence). The CDR3 contains 15 residues. The method was immunoSEQ multiplex PCR; TCRdb's version includes in-frame clones alone and lacks a portion of them. The profile covers 400,000 to 500,000 clones, with more than 75% appearing a single time and 3.6% taken by the ten largest. The treatment was: some 20 received Ad26.COV2.S at low or high dose, single or two shots; roughly five received placebo; per-sample allocation not given. Samples analyzed were those drawn on day 63 after the first vaccine or placebo injection.

The chain couples TRBV3-1 (or the pseudogene TRBV3-2) to TRBJ1-2; D unclear. This receptor was identified in a person between 18 and 60 years old who received the Ad26.COV2.S COVID-19 vaccine or a placebo. The sequenced sample was peripheral blood, obtained in a trial of Ad26.COV2.S vaccine versus placebo. The CDR3 sequence is CASSQITWPSYGYTF. The CDR3 bases are TGTGCCAGCAGCCAAATCACCTGGCCTAGCTATGGCTACACCTTC.